These T cell receptor beta chains were read from a single sample in a study of cytomegalovirus exposure and HLA in healthy donors. The table came from immunoSEQ multiplex PCR; TCRdb's copy has only in-frame clones and leaves some out. The data show hundreds of thousands of clones, around 80% seen once. The material sequenced was PBMCs. Every receptor here comes from a girl aged 2-9 years in good health and CMV-seronegative. CDR3s include the opening cysteine and the closing phenylalanine or tryptophan. The D gene is left open where the match is weak. Expanded clones are given a class, and other clones once, few, many or no size at all.

TRBV5-1	17	NA	NA	TRBJ2-6	CASRPLMTGSGANVLTF	TGCGCCAGCAGACCACTGATGACGGGCTCTGGGGCCAACGTCCTGACTTTC
TRBV18	16	NA	NA	TRBJ2-3	CASSPPLEEVTDTQYF	TGTGCCAGCTCACCACCCCTAGAGGAGGTCACAGATACGCAGTATTTT
TRBV6-1	14	NA	NA	TRBJ1-1	CASSSGLFPPEAFF	TGTGCCAGCAGCTCGGGACTTTTCCCCCCTGAAGCTTTCTTT
TRBV30	12	once	NA	TRBJ2-2	CARGSSNGELFF	TGTGCCCGGGGGAGTTCCAATGGGGAGCTGTTTTTT
TRBV18	13	NA	NA	TRBJ2-3	CASSPLQTDTQYF	TGTGCCAGCTCACCCCTACAGACGGATACGCAGTATTTT
TRBV7-9	16	NA	TRBD1	TRBJ1-4	CASSLEGQGSNEKLFF	TGTGCCAGCAGCCTTGAGGGACAGGGGAGTAATGAAAAACTGTTTTTT
TRBV19	17	NA	NA	TRBJ2-7	CASSIEEGDGRTYEQYF	TGTGCCAGTAGTATAGAAGAGGGGGACGGCAGGACCTACGAGCAGTACTTC
TRBV18	14	NA	NA	TRBJ2-3	CASSPRRVPDTQYF	TGTGCCAGCTCACCACGGCGGGTGCCAGATACGCAGTATTTT
TRBV2	14	NA	NA	TRBJ1-2	CASSEGAQNYGYTF	TGTGCCAGCAGTGAGGGGGCCCAGAACTATGGCTACACCTTC
TRBV18	18	NA	NA	TRBJ2-6	CASSPIGQRHSGANVLTF	TGTGCCAGCTCACCCATTGGTCAGAGGCACTCTGGGGCCAACGTCCTGACTTTC
TRBV27	15	NA	NA	TRBJ1-2	CASSPLSGGADGYTF	TGTGCCAGCAGCCCCCTTTCTGGGGGGGCGGATGGCTACACCTTC
TRBV7-9	16	NA	NA	TRBJ2-3	CTSSDPARFPTDTQYF	TGTACCAGCAGCGATCCCGCTAGGTTCCCCACAGATACGCAGTATTTT
TRBV5-4	15	NA	NA	TRBJ1-3	CASSFRGAPGNTIYF	TGTGCCAGCAGCTTCCGGGGGGCGCCTGGAAACACCATATATTTT
TRBV5-5	13	few	NA	TRBJ1-2	CASSGGVNYGYTF	TGTGCCAGCAGTGGGGGGGTTAACTATGGCTACACCTTC
TRBV10-1	19	NA	TRBD1	TRBJ2-1	CASSGHLGQVLSPYNEQFF	TGCGCCAGCAGTGGTCACCTGGGACAGGTACTCTCTCCGTACAATGAGCAGTTCTTC
TRBV2	13	NA	NA	TRBJ2-7	CASRLDWTEEQYF	TGTGCCAGCAGGCTGGACTGGACTGAGGAGCAGTACTTC
TRBV5-1	15	NA	NA	TRBJ2-5	CASSLEFSVRETQYF	TGCGCCAGCAGCTTGGAGTTTAGCGTTCGGGAGACCCAGTACTTC
TRBV29-1	12	NA	NA	TRBJ1-1	CSAGQLDSEAFF	TGCAGCGCCGGACAGCTGGACAGTGAAGCTTTCTTT
TRBV6-5	15	NA	TRBD1	TRBJ1-6	CASSPGQGTNTPLHF	TGTGCCAGCAGTCCCGGACAGGGTACCAATACACCCCTCCACTTT
TRBV5-1	13	NA	NA	TRBJ1-2	CASNSGGNYGYTF	TGCGCCAGCAACTCCGGGGGGAACTATGGCTACACCTTC
TRBV5-6	12	once	NA	TRBJ1-2	CASSSAGLLDTF	TGTGCCAGCAGCTCGGCCGGACTTTTAGACACCTTC
TRBV18	14	NA	TRBD1	TRBJ1-1	CASSPGQGNTEAFF	TGTGCCAGCTCCCCGGGACAGGGAAACACTGAAGCTTTCTTT
TRBV19	16	NA	NA	TRBJ1-3	CASSMDIRSSGNTIYF	TGTGCCAGTAGTATGGACATTCGGAGCTCTGGAAACACCATATATTTT
TRBV18	16	NA	NA	TRBJ1-5	CASSPTQTNGNQPQHF	TGTGCCAGCTCACCTACACAGACGAATGGGAATCAGCCCCAGCATTTT
TRBV6-1	15	NA	TRBD1	TRBJ2-7	CASSEAPAGGYEQYF	TGTGCCAGCAGTGAAGCCCCTGCAGGGGGCTACGAGCAGTACTTC
TRBV2	14	NA	TRBD1	TRBJ1-4	CASAGQGQGEKLFF	TGTGCCAGCGCCGGACAGGGCCAGGGAGAAAAACTGTTTTTT